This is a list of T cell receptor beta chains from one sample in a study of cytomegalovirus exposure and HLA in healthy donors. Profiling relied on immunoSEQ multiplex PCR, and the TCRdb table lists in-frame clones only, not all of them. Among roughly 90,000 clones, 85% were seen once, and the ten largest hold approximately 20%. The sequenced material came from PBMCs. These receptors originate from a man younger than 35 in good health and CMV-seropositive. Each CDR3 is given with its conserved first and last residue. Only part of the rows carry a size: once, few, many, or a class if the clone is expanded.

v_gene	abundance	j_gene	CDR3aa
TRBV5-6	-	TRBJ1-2	CASSSAGLAVGYTF
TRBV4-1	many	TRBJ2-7	CASSHRPEGTGAYEQYF
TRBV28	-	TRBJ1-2	CASSSSLEAIYGYTF
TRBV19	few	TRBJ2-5	CASSDSRETQYF
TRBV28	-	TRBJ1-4	CASSSNRGGATNEKLFF
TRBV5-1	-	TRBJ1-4	CASSHGQGAEKLFF
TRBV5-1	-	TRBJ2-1	CASSLSASGSGNEQFF
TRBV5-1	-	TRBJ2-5	CASSLASQLAVETQYF
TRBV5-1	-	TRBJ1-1	CASSWAGGQDTEAFF
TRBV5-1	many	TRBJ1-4	CASSLGQSNEKLFF
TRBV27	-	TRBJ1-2	CASSLQGADGYTF
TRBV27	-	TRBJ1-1	CASTAYRDGRGMNTEAFF
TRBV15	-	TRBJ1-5	CATSRSGSSPGQPQHF
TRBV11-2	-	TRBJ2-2	CASSYSTGGRFAGELFF
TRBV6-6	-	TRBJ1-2	CASSSETRVSLGGYTF
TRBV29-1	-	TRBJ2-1	CSVTGPFYNEQFF
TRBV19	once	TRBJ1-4	CASSRDTTNEKLFF
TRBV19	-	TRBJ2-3	CASRSGLGTDTQYF
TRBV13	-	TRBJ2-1	CASSPSPSGSGEQFF
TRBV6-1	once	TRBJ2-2	CASSEGRGPFAELFF
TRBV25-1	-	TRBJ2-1	CASSAQTVITYLPGEQFF
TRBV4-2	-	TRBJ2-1	CASSQDVLRGRAYNEQFF
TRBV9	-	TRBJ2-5	CASSLEGVIQETQYF
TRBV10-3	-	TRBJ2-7	CATEQGNEQYF
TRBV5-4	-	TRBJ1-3	CASSLFYDGDSGNTIYF
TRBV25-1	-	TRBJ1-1	CASSGPRQENTEAFF
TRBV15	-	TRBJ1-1	CATRSSLGMNTEAFF
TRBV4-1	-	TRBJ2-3	CASSRLAGGNADTQYF
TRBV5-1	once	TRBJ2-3	CASSLPQGGLYGSTDTQYF